The sequence of this T cell receptor (beta chain) was determined in a study of OX40 agonist ivuxolimab in advanced cancers. Study-wide background: An agonistic anti-OX40 (CD134) antibody, ivuxolimab, was used to treat the patients.

This clone occurred once. Its antigen is undetermined. Study results and caveats: People who partly responded at 0.1-3.0 mg/kg had some of the least clonal expansion seen. The study did not work out the antigen specificity of the expanded peripheral T cells. Clonal expansion from baseline to week 6 occurred in both CD4+ and CD8+ T cells.

This table comes from immunoSEQ multiplex PCR, and its TCRdb copy is limited to in-frame clones, with some not included. The table records about 68,000 clones, more than 65% of them present only once. Sequenced material: CD4+ or CD8+ T cells sorted from blood, taken in a trial of the OX40 agonist ivuxolimab. The TCR sequence derives from an adult with an advanced solid tumor such as melanoma, head and neck, liver or kidney cancer.

The CDR3 DNA is TGTGCCAGCAGAGGTCCCGGGACAGGGGACTATGGCTACACCTTC. This translates into CASRGPGTGDYGYTF. V and J are TRBV5-5 and TRBJ1-2; 10 bases line up with TRBD1. The V segment lost 5 bases and the J segment 3 bases; nucleotides outside the gene matches: 7. Germline-derived CDR1 and CDR2 are SGHKS and YYEKEE (reference sequence). This CDR3 is 15 amino acids long.